This entry is about one T cell receptor (beta chain). Its cognate antigen is unknown. Trimming left V 2 bases short and J 6 bases short, with 5 bases between. The V gene's germline CDR1 is SGHAT and CDR2 FQDESV (reference sequence). This CDR3 region has 12 residues. The sample originates from a study of cytomegalovirus exposure and HLA in healthy donors. 13 Jbeta primers and 60 Vbeta primers were used for the PCR. Only in-frame clones appear in the TCRdb table, and some are missing; sequencing was by immunoSEQ multiplex PCR. The sample records some 120,000 clones, 83% being singletons. Study findings and constraints: Whilst most TCR sequences proved rare, a subset of public TCRs occurred across many donors.

Sequencing was done on a sample of PBMCs. The chain recombines TRBV11-1 with TRBJ2-1; D ambiguous. The clonotype comes from a man between 18 and 35 years old in good health and CMV-seropositive. The CDR3 DNA reads as TGTGCCAGCAGCTTATCAGGCAATGAGCAGTTCTTC. Translating gives CASSLSGNEQFF.